These T cell receptor beta chains were read from a single sample in a study of TIL therapy for anti-PD-1-resistant metastatic lung cancer. Profiled with immunoSEQ multiplex PCR; TCRdb holds only in-frame clones, not every one. The sample lists approximately 87,000 clones, about three fifths occurring once. Sequenced material: tumor tissue, taken at baseline. The receptors stem from a person aged 25 to 79 with non-small cell lung cancer. CDR3s include the opening cysteine and the closing phenylalanine or tryptophan. D genes are given only for firm matches. Rows may omit the clone size; those that give it use once, few, many or a size class.

d_call	clone_size	v_call	j_call	cdr3_aa	cdr3_nt
.	.	TRBV19	TRBJ1-1	CASSIMVSVTTEAFF	TGTGCCAGTAGTATAATGGTTAGCGTTACGACTGAAGCTTTCTTT
.	.	TRBV2	TRBJ2-7	CASSERAGTPYEQYF	TGTGCCAGCAGTGAAAGAGCAGGGACCCCCTACGAGCAGTACTTC
.	once	TRBV6-1	TRBJ2-1	CASSEPKGSIHNEQFF	TGTGCCAGCAGTGAACCCAAGGGGTCCATCCACAATGAGCAGTTCTTC
.	.	TRBV18	TRBJ2-3	CASSPGLSTDTQYF	TGTGCCAGCTCACCAGGCCTATCCACAGATACGCAGTATTTT
.	.	TRBV27	TRBJ1-1	CASSSPHGNTEAFF	TGTGCCAGCAGTTCCCCGCATGGGAACACTGAAGCTTTCTTT
.	.	TRBV5-1	TRBJ1-5	CASSPIPNQPQHF	TGCGCCAGCAGCCCCATCCCCAATCAGCCCCAGCATTTT
.	once	TRBV7-9	TRBJ2-3	CASREAQSSSWATQYF	TGTGCCAGCAGAGAGGCCCAGTCATCTAGCTGGGCTACGCAGTATTTT
TRBD2	.	TRBV7-3	TRBJ2-3	CASSSGSGVNTDTQYF	TGTGCCAGCAGCTCGGGAAGCGGGGTAAACACAGATACGCAGTATTTT
TRBD1	medium-sized	TRBV5-6	TRBJ1-5	CASSFWTGLTFSLQPQHF	TGTGCCAGCAGCTTTTGGACAGGGTTAACCTTTTCTCTTCAGCCCCAGCATTTT
.	.	TRBV7-9	TRBJ2-2	CASSLGSGELFF	TGTGCCAGCAGCTTAGGGAGTGGGGAGCTGTTTTTT
TRBD2	.	TRBV5-1	TRBJ2-1	CASRELAGVYNEQFF	TGCGCCAGCCGCGAACTAGCGGGAGTCTACAATGAGCAGTTCTTC
.	.	TRBV28	TRBJ2-5	CASSPPGLDSKETQYF	TGTGCCAGCAGTCCTCCGGGACTCGATTCAAAAGAGACCCAGTACTTC
.	.	TRBV4-3	TRBJ1-4	CASSQHGSANEKLFF	TGCGCCAGCAGCCAACACGGCTCGGCTAATGAAAAACTGTTTTTT
.	.	TRBV2	TRBJ2-2	CASRARPGTGELFF	TGTGCCAGCAGGGCAAGACCGGGGACCGGGGAGCTGTTTTTT
.	once	TRBV7-3	TRBJ2-6	CASSRGIGMGAGANVLTF	TGTGCCAGCAGCCGAGGGATTGGGATGGGCGCGGGGGCCAACGTCCTGACTTTC
.	.	TRBV5-1	TRBJ2-1	CASRGGARLYNEQFF	TGCGCCAGCAGGGGCGGTGCGCGTCTATACAATGAGCAGTTCTTC
.	medium-sized	TRBV6-2/TRBV6-3	TRBJ2-5	CASSYSASALQETQYF	TGTGCCAGCAGTTACTCGGCTAGCGCCCTCCAAGAGACCCAGTACTTC
.	many	TRBV12-3/TRBV12-4	TRBJ2-7	CASSQTGSYEQYF	TGTGCCAGCAGTCAGACAGGAAGTTACGAGCAGTACTTC
.	.	TRBV9	TRBJ2-3	CASSVAARVGTDTQYF	TGTGCCAGCAGCGTAGCTGCCAGGGTGGGCACAGATACGCAGTATTTT
.	once	TRBV19	TRBJ2-3	CASSIQGNWQSDTQYF	TGTGCCAGTAGTATACAGGGCAACTGGCAGTCAGATACGCAGTATTTT
.	once	TRBV3-1/TRBV3-2	TRBJ2-3	CASSTRGPDTQYF	TGTGCCAGCAGCACTCGCGGGCCAGATACGCAGTATTTT
TRBD2	.	TRBV29-1	TRBJ2-7	CSVEDHPARGDSYEQYF	TGCAGCGTTGAAGATCATCCCGCCCGGGGGGACTCCTACGAGCAGTACTTC
.	.	TRBV7-9	TRBJ1-5	CASSLGLQPQHF	TGTGCCAGCAGCTTGGGGCTCCAGCCCCAGCATTTT
.	.	TRBV6-2/TRBV6-3	TRBJ2-3	CASIPTGFTDTQYF	TGTGCCAGCATCCCTACAGGCTTCACAGATACGCAGTATTTT
.	many	TRBV7-2	TRBJ2-3	CASSPAYSTDTQYF	TGTGCCAGCAGCCCAGCCTATAGCACAGATACGCAGTATTTT
.	.	TRBV20-1	TRBJ1-2	CSASDFTGGDYGYTF	TGCAGTGCTAGTGATTTTACGGGGGGGGACTATGGCTACACCTTC
TRBD1	.	TRBV24-1	TRBJ2-3	CATSDRDSYTDTQYF	TGTGCCACCAGTGACCGGGACAGTTACACAGATACGCAGTATTTT
.	.	TRBV19	TRBJ2-7	CASSPRRDWATYEQYF	TGTGCCAGTAGCCCCAGGAGGGACTGGGCGACCTACGAGCAGTACTTC
.	.	TRBV25-1	TRBJ2-5	CASSEGGRQETQYF	TGTGCCAGCAGTGAAGGGGGACGTCAAGAGACCCAGTACTTC
.	few	TRBV27	TRBJ1-2	CASALGPYYTF	TGTGCCAGCGCCCTGGGACCGTACTACACCTTC
TRBD1	few	TRBV5-6	TRBJ1-2	CASSFPGQGFGYTF	TGTGCCAGCAGCTTCCCGGGACAGGGGTTCGGCTACACCTTC
.	once	TRBV7-9	TRBJ2-3	CASSLANRADTQYF	TGTGCCAGCAGCTTAGCTAACCGGGCAGATACGCAGTATTTT
.	.	TRBV4-3	TRBJ1-1	CASSQVSRAGYMNTEAFF	TGCGCCAGCAGCCAAGTCTCGAGGGCCGGATACATGAACACTGAAGCTTTCTTT
TRBD2	.	TRBV18	TRBJ2-3	CASRGTSGTDTQYF	TGTGCCAGTCGAGGGACTAGCGGCACAGATACGCAGTATTTT
.	.	TRBV24-1	TRBJ1-5	CATGVNQPQHF	TGTGCCACCGGGGTCAATCAGCCCCAGCATTTT
TRBD2	.	TRBV10-2	TRBJ2-1	CASSESHAGGFHEQFF	TGCGCCAGCAGTGAGTCGCATGCGGGAGGGTTCCATGAGCAGTTCTTC
TRBD1	.	TRBV6-5	TRBJ2-7	CASHHSTGGLYEQYF	TGTGCCAGCCATCATTCGACAGGGGGTCTCTACGAGCAGTACTTC
.	.	TRBV5-1	TRBJ2-5	CASSLGPKETQYF	TGCGCCAGCAGCTTAGGGCCCAAGGAGACCCAGTACTTC
TRBD1	.	TRBV28	TRBJ2-5	CASSFYVGGGETQYF	TGTGCCAGCAGTTTTTATGTAGGGGGCGGGGAGACCCAGTACTTC
TRBD1	.	TRBV29-1	TRBJ1-2	CSVSDREDYGYTF	TGCAGCGTTTCGGACAGGGAGGACTATGGCTACACCTTC
.	.	TRBV6-2/TRBV6-3	TRBJ2-3	CASSSPVGGRLTDTQYF	TGTGCCAGCAGTTCTCCTGTTGGGGGCAGGTTAACAGATACGCAGTATTTT
.	few	TRBV7-3	TRBJ2-7	CASSPGGTSYEQYF	TGTGCCAGCAGCCCAGGGGGGACCTCCTACGAGCAGTACTTC
TRBD1	.	TRBV5-1	TRBJ1-1	CASSPFLQGATDTEAFF	TGCGCCAGCAGCCCTTTCTTACAGGGGGCTACGGACACTGAAGCTTTCTTT
.	.	TRBV19	TRBJ1-1	CASRAGPMNTEAFF	TGTGCCAGTAGGGCCGGTCCCATGAACACTGAAGCTTTCTTT
.	many	TRBV12-3/TRBV12-4	TRBJ1-2	CASSYRNYGYTF	TGTGCCAGCAGTTACAGGAACTATGGCTACACCTTC
TRBD2	.	TRBV29-1	TRBJ2-1	CSVVGGADNEQFF	TGCAGCGTTGTCGGGGGGGCAGACAATGAGCAGTTCTTC
.	once	TRBV6-2/TRBV6-3	TRBJ1-5	CASSEFSQPQHF	TGTGCCAGCAGCGAATTTTCGCAGCCCCAGCATTTT
.	few	TRBV5-6	TRBJ1-3	CASSGAGSGNTIYF	TGTGCCAGCAGCGGGGCGGGCTCTGGAAACACCATATATTTT
.	.	TRBV30	TRBJ1-4	CASGIGTFEKLFF	TGTGCCTCGGGAATCGGGACTTTCGAAAAACTGTTTTTT
.	.	TRBV4-2	TRBJ2-7	CASSQLDTILEHEQYF	TGTGCCAGCAGCCAATTAGATACCATCCTAGAGCACGAGCAGTACTTC